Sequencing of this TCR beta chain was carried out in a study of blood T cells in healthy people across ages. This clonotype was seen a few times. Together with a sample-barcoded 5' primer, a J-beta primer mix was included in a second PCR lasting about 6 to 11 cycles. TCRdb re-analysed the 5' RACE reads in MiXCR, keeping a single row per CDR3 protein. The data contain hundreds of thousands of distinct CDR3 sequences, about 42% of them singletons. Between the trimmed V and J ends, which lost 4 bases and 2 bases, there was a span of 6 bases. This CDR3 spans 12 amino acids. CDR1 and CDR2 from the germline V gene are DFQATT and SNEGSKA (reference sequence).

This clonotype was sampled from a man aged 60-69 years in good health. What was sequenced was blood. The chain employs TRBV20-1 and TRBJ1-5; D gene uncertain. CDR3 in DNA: TGCAGTGCTACGGCAGGCAATCAGCCCCAGCATTTT. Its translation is CSATAGNQPQHF.